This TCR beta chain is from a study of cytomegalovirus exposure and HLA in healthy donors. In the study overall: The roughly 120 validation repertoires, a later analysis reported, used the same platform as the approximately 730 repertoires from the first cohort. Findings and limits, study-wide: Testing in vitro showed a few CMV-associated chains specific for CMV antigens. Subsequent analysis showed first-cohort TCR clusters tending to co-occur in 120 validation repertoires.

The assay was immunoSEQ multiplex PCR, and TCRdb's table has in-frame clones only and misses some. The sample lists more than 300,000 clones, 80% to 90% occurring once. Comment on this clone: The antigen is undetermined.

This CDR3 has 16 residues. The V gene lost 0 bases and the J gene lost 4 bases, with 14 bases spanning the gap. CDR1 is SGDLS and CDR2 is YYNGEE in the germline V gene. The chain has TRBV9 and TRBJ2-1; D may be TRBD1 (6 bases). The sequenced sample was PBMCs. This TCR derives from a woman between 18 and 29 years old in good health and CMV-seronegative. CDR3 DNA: TGTGCCAGCAGCGTAGCTCCGGGACAACCTTACAATGAGCAGTTCTTC. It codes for CASSVAPGQPYNEQFF.